These 27 T cell receptor beta chains were sequenced from one sample in a study of cytomegalovirus exposure and HLA in healthy donors. Primers: 60 Vbeta forward and 13 Jbeta reverse. The protocol was immunoSEQ multiplex PCR, while the TCRdb copy is restricted to in-frame clones and leaves out a portion. This sample yields about 97,000 clones, of which less than 9.5% are seen a single time; 4.5% to 6.5% belongs to the top ten. The sample taken for sequencing was PBMCs. Source of these receptors: a man in his fifties in good health and CMV-seropositive.

The chain links TRBV6-5 to TRBJ1-2; tentatively, D is TRBD1 (5 bases). This CDR3 has 13 residues. From germline, CDR1 is MNHEY and CDR2 SVGAGI. V shed 5 bases and J shed 2 bases, with 9 bases lying between them. CDR3 protein: CASSPQGNYGYTF. CDR3 nucleotide sequence: TGTGCCAGCAGTCCCCAGGGAAACTATGGCTACACCTTC.

The chain is built from TRBV6-5 and TRBJ2-7; 9 bases map to TRBD1. CDR1 MNHEY and CDR2 SVGAGI come from the germline V gene. The CDR3 has 15 residues. V lost 2 bases and J lost 4; bases outside the gene matches: 6. CDR3 DNA: TGTGCCAGCAGTTACGCCGGGACAGGGTCGTACGAGCAGTACTTC. Its translation: CASSYAGTGSYEQYF.

The chain's CDR3 is CASMGEEGRRGYSNQPQHF. CDR3 in DNA: TGTGCCAGTATGGGCGAAGAGGGTCGGAGAGGGTATAGCAATCAGCCCCAGCATTTT. The rearrangement uses TRBV19 and TRBJ1-5; D gene ambiguous. The germline CDR1 and CDR2 sequences are LNHDA and SQIVND (reference sequence). This CDR3 is 19 amino acids long. Trimming left V 7 bases short and J 0 bases short, with 25 bases between.

This clone turned up a few times. V usage is TRBV6-6 and J usage is TRBJ1-2; 9 bases line up with TRBD1. V trimming: 2 bases; J trimming: 6 bases; junction bases outside the gene matches: 1. Germline V lookup: CDR1 MNHNY, CDR2 SVGAGI (reference sequence). CDR3 size: 13 residues. CDR3 residues: CASSYGTGNGYTF. The CDR3 DNA sequence: TGTGCCAGCAGTTACGGGACAGGGAATGGCTACACCTTC.

This clone showed up just a few times. The genes are TRBV20-1 and TRBJ1-4; D remains unclear. V was trimmed by 5 bases and J by 6 bases, leaving 7 bases between them. There are 11 residues in the CDR3. The germline V gene encodes CDR1 DFQATT and CDR2 SNEGSKA (reference sequence). The CDR3 nucleotides read TGCAGTGCTTGGACTGATGAAAAACTGTTTTTT. Its protein is CSAWTDEKLFF.

The chain recombines TRBV29-1 with TRBJ1-2; D gene unclear. CDR3 length equals 10 residues. Germline V lookup: CDR1 SQVTM, CDR2 ANQGSEA. Trimming cost V 4 bases and J 6 bases, with 6 bases left between them. The CDR3 reads CSVGGDGYTF. In DNA, the CDR3 is TGCAGCGTTGGTGGAGATGGCTACACCTTC.

This rearrangement joins TRBV2 to TRBJ1-6, with TRBD1 as a possible D gene (6 bases). This CDR3 spans 16 amino acids. Between the trimmed V and J ends, which lost 3 bases and 5 bases, there was a span of 14 bases. Per germline, CDR1 SNHLY and CDR2 FYNNEI. The CDR3 nucleotides are TGTGCCAGCAGTGATTGGGGGCCACGGAATAATTCACCCCTCCACTTT. Translated, it gives CASSDWGPRNNSPLHF. Variable domain in full (rest from reference TRBV2 and TRBJ1-6): EPEVTQTPSHQVTQMGQEVILRCVPISNHLYFYWYRQILGQKVEFLVSFYNNEISEKSEIFDDQFSVERPDGSNFTLKIRSTKLEDSAMYFCASSDWGPRNNSPLHFGNGTRLTVT.

For the CDR3, the DNA is TGTGCCAGCAGGCGGGACAGTTTAAATCAGCCCCAGCATTTT. This sequence encodes CASRRDSLNQPQHF. The chain combines TRBV28 with TRBJ1-5; 7 bases match TRBD1. The germline V gene encodes CDR1 MDHEN and CDR2 SYDVKM. The J segment lost 4 bases and the V segment lost 6 bases, leaving 6 bases of the junction unmatched. The CDR3 extends over 14 amino acids. Full variable domain (rest looked up from reference TRBV28 and TRBJ1-5): DVKVTQSSRYLVKRTGEKVFLECVQDMDHENMFWYRQDPGLGLRLIYFSYDVKMKEKGDIPEGYSVSREKKERFSLILESASTNQTSMYLCASRRDSLNQPQHFGDGTRLSIL.

The V and J genes are TRBV6-5 and TRBJ1-1, with D uncertain. In germline, CDR1 is MNHEY, CDR2 SVGAGI. V lost 2 bases and J 5 bases, leaving 9 bases between the germline ends. The CDR3 runs to 13 residues. The CDR3 DNA reads as TGTGCCAGCAGTTACATTCCCGGTACTGAAGCTTTCTTT. This translates into CASSYIPGTEAFF.

This clone has a handful of counts. The chain is built from TRBV30 and TRBJ1-6, with D maybe TRBD1 (5 bases). V was shortened by 3 bases and J by 6 bases, with 15 bases between the two germline ends. The germline V gene has CDR1 GTSNPN and CDR2 SVGIG (reference sequence). CDR3 length: 15 residues. The CDR3 loop is CAWRGMGGINSPLHF. CDR3 coding DNA: TGTGCCTGGAGGGGAATGGGGGGGATTAATTCACCCCTCCACTTT.

The chain is built from TRBV13 and TRBJ2-7; 7 nucleotides agree with TRBD1. Trimming removed 5 bases from V and 6 bases from J; junction bases left unmatched: 10. In germline, CDR1 is PRHDT, CDR2 FYEKMQ (reference sequence). This CDR3 contains 14 residues. The CDR3 bases are TGTGCCAGCAGCGGACAGGATGTTGCGGGCGAGCAGTACTTC. As protein: CASSGQDVAGEQYF.

The chain recombines TRBV10-3 with TRBJ2-3; 12 nucleotides line up with TRBD2. Germline values: CDR1 ENHRY, CDR2 SYGVKD. V gave up 4 bases and J gave up 3 bases; unmatched junction bases: 2. The CDR3 has 15 amino acids. The CDR3 DNA reads as TGTGCCATCAGTGCCCTAGCGGGAGGGACAGATACGCAGTATTTT. The encoded protein is CAISALAGGTDTQYF.

The gene calls are TRBV29-1 and TRBJ2-3; 10 nucleotides line up with TRBD2. Germline values: CDR1 SQVTM, CDR2 ANQGSEA. The CDR3 is made up of 15 amino acids. The V and J ends lost 4 bases and 2 bases, in that order; junction bases with no gene match: 6. As DNA, the CDR3 is TGCAGCGTTGCTCCTAGCGGGGGAAACACAGATACGCAGTATTTT. Translating gives CSVAPSGGNTDTQYF.

In this sample, this clone turned up a few times. V gene TRBV9 combines with J gene TRBJ2-1; tentative D call: TRBD2 (6 bases). The CDR3 length is 16 residues. Looked up from germline, CDR1 is SGDLS and CDR2 is YYNGEE. V was clipped by 4 bases and J by 5 bases, with 19 bases between them. DNA of the CDR3: TGTGCCAGCAGCCCCGAAGTGGCGGGGACGGACAATGAGCAGTTCTTC. Its protein product is CASSPEVAGTDNEQFF.

V and J are TRBV7-2 and TRBJ2-7, with 9 bases that match TRBD1. This CDR3 is built from 14 residues. V lost 3 bases to trimming and J lost 5 bases; unmatched junction nucleotides: 5. From germline, CDR1 is SGHTA and CDR2 FQGNSA. The CDR3 reads CASSLGQGYNEQYF. DNA for the CDR3: TGTGCCAGCAGCTTGGGACAGGGATACAACGAGCAGTACTTC.

This chain links TRBV11-2 with TRBJ1-2; TRBD1 matches 7 bases. The J segment lost 3 bases and the V segment lost 6 bases, leaving 10 bases of the junction unmatched. This CDR3 contains 15 residues. Germline V gene sequence: CDR1 SGHAT, CDR2 FQNNGV. CDR3 DNA: TGTGCCAGCAGGCAGAACCAGGGGGTCTACTATGGCTACACCTTC. The encoded protein is CASRQNQGVYYGYTF. Filled out from reference TRBV11-2 and TRBJ1-2, the complete variable domain reads EAGVAQSPRYKIIEKRQSVAFWCNPISGHATLYWYQQILGQGPKLLIQFQNNGVVDDSQLPKDRFSAERLKGVDSTLKIQPAKLEDSAVYLCASRQNQGVYYGYTFGSGTRLTVV.

The chain combines TRBV28 with TRBJ1-1; unclear D gene. Trimming stripped 5 bases from V and 1 base from J, with 14 bases between. Germline assignment: CDR1 MDHEN and CDR2 SYDVKM. This CDR3 spans 15 amino acids. The chain's CDR3 is CASSPYRGRNTEAFF. CDR3 sequence (DNA): TGTGCCAGCAGTCCGTACAGAGGGCGGAACACTGAAGCTTTCTTT.

The chain links TRBV19 to TRBJ2-1; 15 bases align to TRBD2. Trimming cost V 5 bases and J 6 bases; bases outside gene matches: 2. The length of the CDR3 is 15 residues. Germline V gives CDR1 LNHDA, CDR2 SQIVND (reference sequence). The CDR3 is CASSLGLAGGNEQFF. In DNA form, the CDR3 reads TGTGCCAGTAGTCTGGGACTAGCGGGAGGCAATGAGCAGTTCTTC.

This clone showed up just a few times. This chain connects TRBV9 to TRBJ2-2, with D possibly being TRBD1 (5 bases). The V end was cut by 2 bases, the J end by 4 bases, with 12 bases between. Germline CDR1 SGDLS, CDR2 YYNGEE. The CDR3 consists of 15 residues. CDR3 DNA sequence: TGTGCCAGCAGCGTTCAGCAGGGCCCCACCGGGGAGCTGTTTTTT. This codes for CASSVQQGPTGELFF.

V gene TRBV30 combines with J gene TRBJ2-1, with 14 bases identical to TRBD2. Germline trimming cut 4 bases from V and 7 bases from J; bases unmatched to any gene: 6. The CDR3 has 15 residues. Germline CDR1 reads GTSNPN; CDR2 reads SVGIG (reference sequence). The chain's CDR3 is CAWTRLAGGRNEQFF. CDR3 sequence (DNA): TGTGCCTGGACACGACTAGCGGGAGGGCGGAATGAGCAGTTCTTC.

The V call is TRBV7-2, the J call TRBJ1-2, with 9 nucleotides matching TRBD1. V lost 5 bases to trimming and J lost 7 bases; unmatched junction nucleotides: 17. Looked up from germline, CDR1 is SGHTA and CDR2 is FQGNSA. The CDR3 is made up of 17 amino acids. The CDR3 region has the DNA TGTGCCAGCAGCCGATCGCTCCGATGGACAGGGGAAAGTGGCTACACCTTC. Protein sequence: CASSRSLRWTGESGYTF.

This clone was picked up a small number of times. V is TRBV6-6 and J is TRBJ2-7; 13 bases align to TRBD2. Germline CDR1 is MNHNY and CDR2 is SVGAGI (reference sequence). The J segment lost 2 bases and the V segment lost 5 bases, leaving 6 bases of the junction unmatched. CDR3 length equals 16 residues. The CDR3, as DNA: TGTGCCAGCAGTCAAGGGGGGACTAGCGGGACCTACGAGCAGTACTTC. This codes for CASSQGGTSGTYEQYF.

This clone was detected a few times. The chain couples TRBV2 to TRBJ1-2; TRBD1 agrees at 7 bases. This CDR3 comprises 14 residues. Per the germline V gene, CDR1 is SNHLY and CDR2 is FYNNEI. V lost 10 bases and J lost 0; bases outside the gene matches: 8. CDR3 sequence (DNA): TGTGCCACCACGAGGGGACAGTCTAACTATGGCTACACCTTC. This gives the protein CATTRGQSNYGYTF.

A note on this clone: At one of its ends the junction is not consistent with the germline gene, which may arise from a read error. The chain has TRBV28 and TRBJ1-5; a possible D gene is TRBD1 (6 bases). The CDR3 length is 14 residues. From germline, CDR1 is MDHEN and CDR2 SYDVKM. Here the CDR3 reads CASSQGGINQSQHF. For the CDR3, the DNA is TGTGCCAGCAGTCAAGGGGGAATCAATCAGTCCCAGCATTTT.

This chain uses TRBV29-1 with TRBJ2-7, with D tentatively TRBD1 (5 bases). Germline V gives CDR1 SQVTM, CDR2 ANQGSEA. V lost 3 bases to trimming and J lost 3 bases, with 9 bases between them. The CDR3 covers 12 residues. CDR3 nucleotides: TGCAGCGTTGACGGGCAGGGCTACGAGCAGTACTTC. Translated, it gives CSVDGQGYEQYF.

This clone occurred a few times. CDR3 sequence reads: CASSNRDRAPLNTEAFF. The CDR3 region has the DNA TGTGCCAGCAGTAACAGGGACAGGGCTCCCCTGAACACTGAAGCTTTCTTT. The chain joins TRBV28 to TRBJ1-1, with TRBD1 matching over 9 bases. J lost 0 bases, V lost 5 bases, and 10 bases had no gene match. Germline values: CDR1 MDHEN, CDR2 SYDVKM. The CDR3 consists of 17 residues.

This clone appeared a few times. The chain is built from TRBV10-3 and TRBJ2-3; no definite D call. Per the germline V gene, CDR1 is ENHRY and CDR2 is SYGVKD. The CDR3 is 13 residues long. V was cut by 2 bases and J by 8 bases, with 11 bases left in between. The chain's CDR3 is CAISESLAVTQYF. CDR3 DNA sequence: TGTGCCATCAGTGAGAGTCTGGCGGTTACGCAGTATTTT.